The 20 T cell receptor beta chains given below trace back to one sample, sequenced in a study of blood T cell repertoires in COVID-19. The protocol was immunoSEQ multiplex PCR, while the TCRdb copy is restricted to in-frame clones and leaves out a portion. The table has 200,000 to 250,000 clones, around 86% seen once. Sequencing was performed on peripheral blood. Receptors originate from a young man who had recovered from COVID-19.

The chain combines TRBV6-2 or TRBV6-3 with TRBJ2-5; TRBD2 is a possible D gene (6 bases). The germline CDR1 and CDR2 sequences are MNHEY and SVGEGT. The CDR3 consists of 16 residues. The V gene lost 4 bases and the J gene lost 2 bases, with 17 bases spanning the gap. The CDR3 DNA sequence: TGTGCCAGCAGTTCGCGACTAGTTTTTCCTCAAGAGACCCAGTACTTC. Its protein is CASSSRLVFPQETQYF.

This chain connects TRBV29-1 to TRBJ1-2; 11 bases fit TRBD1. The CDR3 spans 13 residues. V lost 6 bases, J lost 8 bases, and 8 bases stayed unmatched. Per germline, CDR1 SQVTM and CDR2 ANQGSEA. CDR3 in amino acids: CSVDRGTGGGYTF. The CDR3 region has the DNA TGCAGCGTCGACAGAGGGACAGGGGGAGGCTACACCTTC. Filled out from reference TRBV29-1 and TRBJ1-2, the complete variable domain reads SAVISQKPSRDICQRGTSLTIQCQVDSQVTMMFWYRQQPGQSLTLIATANQGSEATYESGFVIDKFPISRPNLTFSTLTVSNMSPEDSSIYLCSVDRGTGGGYTFGSGTRLTVV.

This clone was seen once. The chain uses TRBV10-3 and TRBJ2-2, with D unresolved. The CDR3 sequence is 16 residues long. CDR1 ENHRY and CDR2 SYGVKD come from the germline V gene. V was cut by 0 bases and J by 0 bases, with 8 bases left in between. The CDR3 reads CAISESWLANTGELFF. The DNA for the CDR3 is TGTGCCATCAGTGAGTCGTGGCTAGCGAACACCGGGGAGCTGTTTTTT.

DNA for the CDR3: TGTGCCATCACGGGGGACACCGGGGAGCTGTTTTTT. It is translated as CAITGDTGELFF. The V call is TRBV10-3, the J call TRBJ2-2; tentatively, D is TRBD2 (6 bases). CDR3 length equals 12 residues. Germline V gene data show CDR1 as ENHRY and CDR2 as SYGVKD. Trimming took off 7 bases at V and 3 bases at J, with 6 bases between the two ends.

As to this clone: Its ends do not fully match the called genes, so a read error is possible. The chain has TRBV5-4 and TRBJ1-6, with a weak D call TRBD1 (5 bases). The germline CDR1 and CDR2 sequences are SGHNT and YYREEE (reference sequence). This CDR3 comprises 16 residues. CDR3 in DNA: TGTGCCAGCAGCTCAACTGCGGGACGGCAAAATTTACCCCTCCACTTT. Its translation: CASSSTAGRQNLPLHF.

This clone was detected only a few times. CDR3 loop: CASSAARGAEAFF. DNA for the CDR3: TGTGCCAGCAGTGCGGCTCGGGGAGCGGAAGCTTTCTTT. The rearrangement links TRBV6-4 to TRBJ1-1; D gene unclear. V shed 4 bases and J shed 8 bases, with 14 bases lying between them. CDR3 length: 13 amino acids. The germline CDR1 and CDR2 sequences are MRHNA and SNTAGT.

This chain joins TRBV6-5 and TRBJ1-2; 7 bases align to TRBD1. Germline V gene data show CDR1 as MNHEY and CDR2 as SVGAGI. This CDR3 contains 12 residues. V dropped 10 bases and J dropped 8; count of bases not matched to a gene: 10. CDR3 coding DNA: TGTGCCACCCAGAAAGGGACAGACGGCTACACCTTC. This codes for CATQKGTDGYTF.

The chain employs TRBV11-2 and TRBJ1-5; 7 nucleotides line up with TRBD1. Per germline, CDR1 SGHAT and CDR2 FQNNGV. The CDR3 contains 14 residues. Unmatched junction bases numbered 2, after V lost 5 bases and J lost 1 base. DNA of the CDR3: TGTGCCAGCAGCCTGGACAGGAGCAATCAGCCCCAGCATTTT. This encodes CASSLDRSNQPQHF.

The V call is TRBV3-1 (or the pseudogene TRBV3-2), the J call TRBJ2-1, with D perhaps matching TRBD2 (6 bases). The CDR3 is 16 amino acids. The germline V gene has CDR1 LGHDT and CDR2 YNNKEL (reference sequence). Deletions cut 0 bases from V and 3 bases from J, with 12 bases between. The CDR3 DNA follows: TGTGCCAGCAGCCAAGAGGGGGGTACCCGCTACAATGAGCAGTTCTTC. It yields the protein CASSQEGGTRYNEQFF.

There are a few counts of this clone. CDR3 coding DNA: TGCGCCAGCAGCCGAGCATTAGGACAGCCCTATGGCTACACCTTC. This gives the protein CASSRALGQPYGYTF. The chain joins TRBV5-1 to TRBJ1-2, with a tentative D call TRBD1 (6 bases). CDR3 length: 15 residues. V lost 4 bases and J lost 4, with 17 bases in between. CDR1 SGHRS and CDR2 YFSETQ come from the germline V gene.

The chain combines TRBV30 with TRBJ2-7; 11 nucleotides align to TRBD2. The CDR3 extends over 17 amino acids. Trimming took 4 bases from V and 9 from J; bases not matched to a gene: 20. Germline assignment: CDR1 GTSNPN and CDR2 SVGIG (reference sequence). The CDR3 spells CAWTQLAGATVPTRQYF. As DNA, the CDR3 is TGTGCCTGGACCCAACTAGCGGGGGCGACTGTTCCTACGAGGCAGTACTTC. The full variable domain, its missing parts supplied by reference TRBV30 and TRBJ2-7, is SQTIHQWPATLVQPVGSPLSLECTVEGTSNPNLYWYRQAAGRGLQLLFYSVGIGQISSEVPQNLSASRPQDRQFILSSKKLLLSDSGFYLCAWTQLAGATVPTRQYFGPGTRLTVT.

In nucleotides, the CDR3 is TGTGCCAGCAGTTTCGGGACAGGTCGTAGCTCTAACTATGGCTACACCTTC. Protein product: CASSFGTGRSSNYGYTF. V is TRBV27 and J is TRBJ1-2; 8 bases fit TRBD1. V dropped 3 bases and J dropped 0; count of bases not matched to a gene: 9. The CDR3 length is 17 residues. Per germline, CDR1 MNHEY and CDR2 SMNVEV (reference sequence).

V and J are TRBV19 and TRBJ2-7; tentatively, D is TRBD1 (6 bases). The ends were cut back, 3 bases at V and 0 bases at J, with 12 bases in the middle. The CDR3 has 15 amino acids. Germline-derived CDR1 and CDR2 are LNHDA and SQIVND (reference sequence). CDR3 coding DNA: TGTGCCAGTAGTATCGGTATAGGGGGCTCCTACGAGCAGTACTTC. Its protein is CASSIGIGGSYEQYF.

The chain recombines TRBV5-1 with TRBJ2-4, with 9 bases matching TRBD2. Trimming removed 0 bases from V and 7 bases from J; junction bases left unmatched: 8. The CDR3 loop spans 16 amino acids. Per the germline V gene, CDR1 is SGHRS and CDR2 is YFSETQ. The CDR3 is CASSLAGVAGVNIQYF. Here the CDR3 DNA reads TGCGCCAGCAGCTTGGCGGGAGTAGCGGGGGTTAACATTCAGTACTTC.

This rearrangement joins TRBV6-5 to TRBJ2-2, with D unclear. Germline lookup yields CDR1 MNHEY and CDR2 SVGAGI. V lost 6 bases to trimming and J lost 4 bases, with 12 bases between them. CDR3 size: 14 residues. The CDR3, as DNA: TGTGCCAGCAGCCTCACCTATGGCACCGGGGAGCTGTTTTTT. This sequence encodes CASSLTYGTGELFF.

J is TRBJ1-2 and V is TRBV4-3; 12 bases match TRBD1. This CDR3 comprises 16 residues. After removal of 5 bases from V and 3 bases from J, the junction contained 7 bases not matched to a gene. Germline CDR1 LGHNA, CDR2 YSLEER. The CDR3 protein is CASSSGQGASDYGYTF. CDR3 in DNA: TGCGCCAGCAGCTCGGGACAGGGGGCCTCGGACTATGGCTACACCTTC.

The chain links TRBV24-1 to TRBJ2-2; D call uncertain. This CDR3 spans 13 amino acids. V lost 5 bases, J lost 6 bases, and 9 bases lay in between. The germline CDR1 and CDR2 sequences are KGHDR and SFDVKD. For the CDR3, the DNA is TGTGCCACCAGTGTCATCCCATCCGGGGAGCTGTTTTTT. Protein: CATSVIPSGELFF.

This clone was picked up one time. CDR3 DNA sequence: TGTGCCAGCAGCTCACAGGGGGCGCGGACTGAAGCTTTCTTT. This sequence encodes CASSSQGARTEAFF. The chain combines TRBV9 with TRBJ1-1, with 9 bases that match TRBD1. The V gene's germline CDR1 is SGDLS and CDR2 YYNGEE. The CDR3 covers 14 residues. J lost 5 bases, V lost 4 bases, and 6 bases had no gene match. Using reference TRBV9 and TRBJ1-1 for the parts outside the CDR3, the full variable domain is DSGVTQTPKHLITATGQRVTLRCSPRSGDLSVYWYQQSLDQGLQFLIQYYNGEERAKGNILERFSAQQFPDLHSELNLSSLELGDSALYFCASSSQGARTEAFFGQGTRLTVV.

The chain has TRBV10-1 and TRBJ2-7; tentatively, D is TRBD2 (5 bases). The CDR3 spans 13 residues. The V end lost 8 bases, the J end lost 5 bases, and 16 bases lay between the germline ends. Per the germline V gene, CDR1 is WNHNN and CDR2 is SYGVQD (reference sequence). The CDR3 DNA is TGCGCCAGCGCCCGCGGGCGGCAAGACGAGCAGTACTTC. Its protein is CASARGRQDEQYF.

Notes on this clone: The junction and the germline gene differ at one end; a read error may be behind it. The CDR3 region is CSVEYTRELFF. CDR3 sequence (DNA): TGCAGCGTTGAGTACACCAGGGAGCTGTTTTTT. The rearrangement joins TRBV29-1 to TRBJ2-2; unclear D gene. This CDR3 spans 11 amino acids. Germline CDR1 is SQVTM and CDR2 is ANQGSEA.